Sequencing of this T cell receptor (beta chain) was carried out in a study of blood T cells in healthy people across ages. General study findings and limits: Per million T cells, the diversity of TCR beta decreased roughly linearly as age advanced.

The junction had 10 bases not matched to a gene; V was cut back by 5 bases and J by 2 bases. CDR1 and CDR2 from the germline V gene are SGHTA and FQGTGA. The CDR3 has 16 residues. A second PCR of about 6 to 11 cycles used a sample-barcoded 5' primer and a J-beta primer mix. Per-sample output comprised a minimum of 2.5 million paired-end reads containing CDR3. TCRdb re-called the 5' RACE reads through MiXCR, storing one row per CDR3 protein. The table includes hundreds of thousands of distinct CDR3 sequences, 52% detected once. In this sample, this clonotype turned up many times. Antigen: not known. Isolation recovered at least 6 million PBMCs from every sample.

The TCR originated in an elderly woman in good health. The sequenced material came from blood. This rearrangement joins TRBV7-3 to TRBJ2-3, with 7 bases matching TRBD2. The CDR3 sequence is CASSPGGSILTDTQYF. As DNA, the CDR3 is TGTGCCAGCAGCCCCGGGGGGTCGATCCTCACAGATACGCAGTATTTT.